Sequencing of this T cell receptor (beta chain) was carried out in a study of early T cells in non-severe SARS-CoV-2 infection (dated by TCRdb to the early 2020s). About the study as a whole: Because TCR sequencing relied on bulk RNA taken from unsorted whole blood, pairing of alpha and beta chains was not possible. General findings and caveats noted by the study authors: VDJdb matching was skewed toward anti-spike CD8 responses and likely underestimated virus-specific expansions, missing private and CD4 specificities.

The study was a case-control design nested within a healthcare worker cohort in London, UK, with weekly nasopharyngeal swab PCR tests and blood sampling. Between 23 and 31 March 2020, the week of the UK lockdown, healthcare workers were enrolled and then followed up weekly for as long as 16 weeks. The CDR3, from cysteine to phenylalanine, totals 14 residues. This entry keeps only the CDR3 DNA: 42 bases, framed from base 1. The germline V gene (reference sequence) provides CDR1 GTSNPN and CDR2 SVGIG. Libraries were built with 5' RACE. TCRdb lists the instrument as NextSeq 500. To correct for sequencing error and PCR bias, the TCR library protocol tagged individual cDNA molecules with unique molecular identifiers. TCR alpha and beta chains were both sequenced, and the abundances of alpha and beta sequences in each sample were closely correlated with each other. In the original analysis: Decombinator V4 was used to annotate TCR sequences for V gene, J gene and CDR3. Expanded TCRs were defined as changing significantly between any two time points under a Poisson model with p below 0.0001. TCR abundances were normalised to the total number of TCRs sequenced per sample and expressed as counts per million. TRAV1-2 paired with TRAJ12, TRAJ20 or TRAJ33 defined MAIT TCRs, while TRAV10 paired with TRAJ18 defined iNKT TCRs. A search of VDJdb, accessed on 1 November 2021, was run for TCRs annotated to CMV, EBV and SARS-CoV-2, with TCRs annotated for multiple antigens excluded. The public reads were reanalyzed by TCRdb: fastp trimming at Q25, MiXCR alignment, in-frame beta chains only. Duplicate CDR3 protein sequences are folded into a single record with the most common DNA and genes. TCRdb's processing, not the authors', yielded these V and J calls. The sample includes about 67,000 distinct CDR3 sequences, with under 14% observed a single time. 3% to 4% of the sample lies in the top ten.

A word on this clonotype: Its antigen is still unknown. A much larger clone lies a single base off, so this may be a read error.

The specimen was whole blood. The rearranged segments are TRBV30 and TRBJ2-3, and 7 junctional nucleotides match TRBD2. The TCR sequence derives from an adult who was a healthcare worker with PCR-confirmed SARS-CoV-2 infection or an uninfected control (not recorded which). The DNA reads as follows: TGTGCCTGGACAGCGGGGACCAACACAGATACGCTGTATTTT. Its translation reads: CAWTAGTNTDTLYF.